This TCR beta chain was observed in a study of cytotoxic CD8 clonotypes in ibrutinib-treated CLL. This CDR3 comprises 14 residues. V was trimmed by 0 bases and J by 8 bases, leaving 11 bases between them. CDR1 and CDR2 from the germline V gene are LGHNA and YSLEER. Only in-frame clones appear in the TCRdb table, and some are missing; sequencing was by immunoSEQ multiplex PCR. The table lists around 330,000 clones, 67% of them singletons. The rearrangement joins TRBV4-3 to TRBJ2-1, with D hard to call. This clonotype originated in a human donor with chronic lymphocytic leukemia. Sequencing used PBMCs, obtained after 36 months of ibrutinib treatment. CDR3 sequence: CASSQDFATDEQFF. DNA of the CDR3: TGCGCCAGCAGCCAAGATTTCGCTACGGATGAGCAGTTCTTC.